This is a list of T cell receptor beta chains from one sample in a study of control samples from healthy donors and cancer patients. Sequencing was performed with immunoSEQ multiplex PCR; in TCRdb, only in-frame clones are kept and a portion is missing. The repertoire holds 95,000 to 130,000 clones, with 80% to 90% as singletons. Material: PBMCs. Receptors originate from a woman aged 45-65 years with colorectal cancer. Each CDR3 is given without its conserved first and last residue. A D gene is named only where the DNA matches it firmly.

cdr3_length: 14
v_call: TRBV13
d_call: -
cdr3_aa: ASSAGRRGLTDTQY

cdr3_length: 13
v_call: TRBV30
d_call: -
cdr3_aa: ASTSAGAVGTEAF

cdr3_length: 12
v_call: TRBV9
d_call: -
cdr3_aa: ASSVESMNTEAF

cdr3_length: 13
v_call: TRBV27
d_call: TRBD1
cdr3_aa: ASSIQGNSNQPQH

cdr3_length: 11
v_call: TRBV19
d_call: -
cdr3_aa: ASSLQLNTEAF

cdr3_length: 12
v_call: TRBV15
d_call: TRBD1
cdr3_aa: ATSRGQGNYEQY

cdr3_length: 13
v_call: TRBV3-1/TRBV3-2
d_call: TRBD1
cdr3_aa: ASSWGQGETGELF

cdr3_length: 12
v_call: TRBV6-5
d_call: -
cdr3_aa: ASRRTATNEKLF

cdr3_length: 12
v_call: TRBV5-6
d_call: -
cdr3_aa: ASSLGGLNTEAF

cdr3_length: 11
v_call: TRBV29-1
d_call: -
cdr3_aa: SARPGGSTEAF

cdr3_length: 12
v_call: TRBV5-4
d_call: -
cdr3_aa: ASSLPAGSTEAF

cdr3_length: 10
v_call: TRBV6-5
d_call: -
cdr3_aa: ASSRDYNEQF

cdr3_length: 12
v_call: TRBV11-1
d_call: TRBD1
cdr3_aa: ASSLDRDRSPLH

cdr3_length: 13
v_call: TRBV3-1/TRBV3-2
d_call: TRBD1
cdr3_aa: ASSPTVGQGGGYT

cdr3_length: 13
v_call: TRBV5-6
d_call: -
cdr3_aa: ASSFLGTQNTEAF

cdr3_length: 10
v_call: TRBV30
d_call: -
cdr3_aa: AWSPGTWEQY

cdr3_length: 13
v_call: TRBV30
d_call: -
cdr3_aa: AWSVGSGQAYGYT

cdr3_length: 14
v_call: TRBV5-1
d_call: -
cdr3_aa: ASSYPPGSSYNEQF

cdr3_length: 13
v_call: TRBV11-2
d_call: -
cdr3_aa: ASSPEWGTVTEAF

cdr3_length: 12
v_call: TRBV29-1
d_call: TRBD2
cdr3_aa: SGRLAGGPNEQF

cdr3_length: 11
v_call: TRBV24-1
d_call: -
cdr3_aa: ASEHENTGELF

cdr3_length: 9
v_call: TRBV9
d_call: -
cdr3_aa: ASSGGNTQY

cdr3_length: 12
v_call: TRBV4-1
d_call: TRBD1
cdr3_aa: ASSRTGLTDTQY

cdr3_length: 16
v_call: TRBV7-9
d_call: TRBD1
cdr3_aa: ASSSGQDSIMADQPQH

cdr3_length: 12
v_call: TRBV19
d_call: -
cdr3_aa: ASNSLDSRYGYT

cdr3_length: 14
v_call: TRBV12-5
d_call: -
cdr3_aa: ASGRVRGLAGNTIY

cdr3_length: 12
v_call: TRBV18
d_call: -
cdr3_aa: ASSLRDGAYEQY

cdr3_length: 12
v_call: TRBV6-5
d_call: -
cdr3_aa: ASSTLDGSFGQY

cdr3_length: 13
v_call: TRBV3-1/TRBV3-2
d_call: -
cdr3_aa: ASSQDWRGRETQY

cdr3_length: 12
v_call: TRBV5-1
d_call: TRBD1
cdr3_aa: ASSMPDRGGGYT

cdr3_length: 15
v_call: TRBV7-2
d_call: TRBD1
cdr3_aa: ASSGSSTGGRLDTIY